This paragraph covers one T cell receptor beta chain sequence. The patients with Susac syndrome satisfied recently defined diagnostic criteria for either definite or probable disease. Reverse transcription of about 0.5 to 1 ug RNA used random hexamers. Coverage of TCR beta CDR3 amplification by immunoSEQ multiplex PCR extended to 54 Vbeta and 13 Jbeta. TCRdb re-called the immunoSEQ multiplex PCR reads with MiXCR, one entry per CDR3 protein. Counted here are about 150,000 distinct CDR3 sequences, around 95% occurring once; the ten biggest clones make up 0.15% to 0.2%. The sample originates from a study of CD8 T cells in Susac syndrome. This receptor was identified in a human donor with Susac syndrome. The sample taken for sequencing was CD4+ T cells from PBMCs.

The CDR3 DNA is TGTGCCAGCAGCTGGGGGCCTTCCCCCCTCCAGCCCCAGCATTTT. This gives the protein CASSWGPSPLQPQHF. The chain recombines TRBV7-9 with TRBJ1-5, with D perhaps matching TRBD1 (6 bases). Trimming took 4 bases from V and 7 from J, leaving 17 bases between them. Per germline, CDR1 SEHNR and CDR2 FQNEAQ (reference sequence). CDR3 length: 15 residues.